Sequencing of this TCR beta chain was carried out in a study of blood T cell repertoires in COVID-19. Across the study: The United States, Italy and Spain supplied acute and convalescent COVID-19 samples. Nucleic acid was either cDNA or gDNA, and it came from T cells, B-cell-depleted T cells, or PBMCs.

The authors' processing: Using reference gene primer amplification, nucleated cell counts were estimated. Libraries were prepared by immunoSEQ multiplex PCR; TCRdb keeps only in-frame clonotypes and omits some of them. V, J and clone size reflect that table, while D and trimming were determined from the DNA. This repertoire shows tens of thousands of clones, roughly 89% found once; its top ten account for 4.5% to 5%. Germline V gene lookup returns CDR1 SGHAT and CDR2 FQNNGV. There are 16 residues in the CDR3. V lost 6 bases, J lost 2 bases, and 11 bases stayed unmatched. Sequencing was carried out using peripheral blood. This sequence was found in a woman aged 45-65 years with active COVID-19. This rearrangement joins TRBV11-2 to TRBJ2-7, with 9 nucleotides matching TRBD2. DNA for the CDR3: TGTGCCAGCAGAAGACCCGGGACTAGCCGACCCTACGAGCAGTACTTC. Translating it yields CASRRPGTSRPYEQYF.